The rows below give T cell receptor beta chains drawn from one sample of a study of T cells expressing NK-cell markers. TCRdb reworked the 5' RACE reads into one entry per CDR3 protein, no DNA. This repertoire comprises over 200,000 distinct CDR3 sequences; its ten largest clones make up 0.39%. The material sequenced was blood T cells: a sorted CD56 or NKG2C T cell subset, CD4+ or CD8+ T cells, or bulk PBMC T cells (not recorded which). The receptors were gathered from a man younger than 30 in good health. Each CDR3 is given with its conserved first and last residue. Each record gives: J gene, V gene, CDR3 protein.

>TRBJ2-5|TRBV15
CATSRDDLGGRYF
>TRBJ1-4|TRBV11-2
CASSLDGATNEKLFF
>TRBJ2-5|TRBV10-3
CAISESPDRTETQYF
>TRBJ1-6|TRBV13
CASSLGLVSPLHF
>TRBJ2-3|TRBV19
CASTPGTRTDTQYF
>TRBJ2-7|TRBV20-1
CSAREQGRYEQYF
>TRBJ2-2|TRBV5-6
CASSFWEGTGELFF
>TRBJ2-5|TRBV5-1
CASSPDRKETQYF
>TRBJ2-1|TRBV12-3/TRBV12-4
CASRAGTSWYEQFF
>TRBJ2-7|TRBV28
CASSKMGGAYEQYF
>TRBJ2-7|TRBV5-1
CASSLAPSGSPYEQYF
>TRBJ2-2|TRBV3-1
CASSQDWGSGRGNTGELFF
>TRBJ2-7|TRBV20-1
CSAFGLAGGSREQYF
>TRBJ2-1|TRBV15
CATSGGQGWNEQFF
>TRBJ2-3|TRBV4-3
CASSQAGTGRTDTQYF
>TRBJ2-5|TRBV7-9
CASSLAARGAGETQYF
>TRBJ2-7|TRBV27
CASSFPGGLEQYF
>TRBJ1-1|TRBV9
CASSVSWGPNTEAFF
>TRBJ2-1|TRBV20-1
CSAFAGVYNEQFF
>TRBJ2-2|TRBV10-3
CAISEAGTTYTGELFF
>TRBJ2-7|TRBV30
CAWSLAYSYEQYF
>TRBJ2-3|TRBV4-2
CASSALLAGLSDTQYF
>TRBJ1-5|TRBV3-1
CASSQMSGGNQPQHF
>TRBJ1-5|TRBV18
CASSPARGNSNQPQHF
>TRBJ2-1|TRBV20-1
CSARNAASSYNEQFF
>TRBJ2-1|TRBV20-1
CSAQRGRAGDNEQFF
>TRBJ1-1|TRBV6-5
CASSYSGQEAFF
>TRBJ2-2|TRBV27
CATRDRAMGGGELFF
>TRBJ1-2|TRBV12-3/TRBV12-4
CASSRQRYGYTF
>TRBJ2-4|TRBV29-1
CSVENRILAKNIQYF
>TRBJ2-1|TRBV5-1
CASSSLAGTFDEQFF
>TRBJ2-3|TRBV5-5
CASRIGTFTTDTQYF
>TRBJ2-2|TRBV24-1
CATSDRDRTTGELFF